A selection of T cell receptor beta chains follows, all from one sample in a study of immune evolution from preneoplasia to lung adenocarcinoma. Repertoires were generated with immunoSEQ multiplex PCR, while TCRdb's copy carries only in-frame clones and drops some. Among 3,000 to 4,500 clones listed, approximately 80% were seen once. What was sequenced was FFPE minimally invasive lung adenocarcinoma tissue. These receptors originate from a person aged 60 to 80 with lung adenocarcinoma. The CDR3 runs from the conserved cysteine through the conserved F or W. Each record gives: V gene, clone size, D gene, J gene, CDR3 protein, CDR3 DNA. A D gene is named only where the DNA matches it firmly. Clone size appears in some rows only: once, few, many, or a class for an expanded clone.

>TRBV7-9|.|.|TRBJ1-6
CASSLAQGGNSPLHF
TGTGCCAGCAGCTTAGCGCAGGGTGGCAATTCACCCCTCCACTTT
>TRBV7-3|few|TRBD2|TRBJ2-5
CASSSGLAGDQETQYF
TGTGCCAGCAGCTCGGGACTAGCGGGAGACCAAGAGACCCAGTACTTC
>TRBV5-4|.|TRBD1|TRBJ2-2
CASSQGTGDLAGELFF
TGTGCCAGCAGCCAAGGGACAGGTGACTTAGCTGGGGAGCTGTTTTTT
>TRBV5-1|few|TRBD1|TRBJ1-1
CASSSGGARNTEAFF
TGCGCCAGCAGCTCAGGGGGCGCAAGGAACACTGAAGCTTTCTTT
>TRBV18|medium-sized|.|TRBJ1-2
CASSPVDRPGDGYTF
TGTGCCAGCTCACCAGTGGACAGACCGGGGGATGGCTACACCTTC
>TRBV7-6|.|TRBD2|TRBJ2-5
CASSNPTSGNQETQYF
TGTGCCAGCAGCAACCCAACTAGCGGGAACCAAGAGACCCAGTACTTC
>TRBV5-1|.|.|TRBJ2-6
CASSPTVANVLTF
TGCGCCAGCAGCCCTACGGTTGCCAACGTCCTGACTTTC
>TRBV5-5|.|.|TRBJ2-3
CASSPYTDTQYF
TGTGCCAGCAGCCCCTACACAGATACGCAGTATTTT
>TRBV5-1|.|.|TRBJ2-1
CASRDTSSYNEQFF
TGCGCCAGCCGCGACACTAGCTCCTACAATGAGCAGTTCTTC
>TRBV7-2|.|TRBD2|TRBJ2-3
CASSFASGRIDTQYF
TGTGCCAGCAGCTTTGCTAGCGGGAGGATAGATACGCAGTATTTT
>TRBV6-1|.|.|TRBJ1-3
CASSVGEGEGNTIYF
TGTGCCAGCAGTGTAGGGGAAGGGGAAGGAAACACCATATATTTT
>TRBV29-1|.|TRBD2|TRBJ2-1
CSVEGWTSGESYNEQFF
TGCAGCGTTGAAGGTTGGACTAGCGGGGAATCATACAATGAGCAGTTCTTC
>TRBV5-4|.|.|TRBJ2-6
CASSSSRGVAGANVLTF
TGTGCCAGCAGCTCTTCTCGAGGGGTTGCTGGGGCCAACGTCCTGACTTTC
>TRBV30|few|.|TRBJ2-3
CAWLSSPTDTQYF
TGTGCCTGGCTCTCATCCCCCACAGATACGCAGTATTTT
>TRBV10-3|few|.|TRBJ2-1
CAISELLQEQFF
TGTGCCATCAGTGAACTATTACAGGAGCAGTTCTTC
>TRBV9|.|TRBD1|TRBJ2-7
CASSSGTGNYEQYF
TGTGCCAGCAGCTCCGGGACAGGAAACTACGAGCAGTACTTC
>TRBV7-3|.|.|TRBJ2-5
CASSLTAGYQETQYF
TGTGCCAGCAGCTTAACCGCAGGGTACCAAGAGACCCAGTACTTC
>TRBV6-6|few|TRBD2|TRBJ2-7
CASSGRTLSYEQYF
TGTGCCAGCAGCGGGAGGACCCTCTCCTACGAGCAGTACTTC
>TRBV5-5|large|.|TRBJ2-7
CASSLTGNLQGEQYF
TGTGCCAGCAGCTTGACAGGCAACCTACAAGGGGAGCAGTACTTC
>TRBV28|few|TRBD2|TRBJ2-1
CASRPPGLAGSSDYNEQFF
TGTGCCAGCAGACCCCCGGGACTAGCGGGATCCAGTGACTACAATGAGCAGTTCTTC
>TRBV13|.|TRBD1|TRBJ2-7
CASSLPPPGQGGEQYF
TGTGCCAGCAGCCTTCCCCCACCGGGACAGGGAGGCGAGCAGTACTTC
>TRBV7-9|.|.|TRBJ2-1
CASSLAWLGMDDNEQFF
TGTGCCAGCAGCTTAGCGTGGTTGGGGATGGACGACAATGAGCAGTTCTTC
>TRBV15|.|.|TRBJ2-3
CATSRDLMERTQYF
TGTGCCACCAGCAGAGATTTAATGGAGCGTACGCAGTATTTT
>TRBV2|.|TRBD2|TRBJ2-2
CASSGTSRVTGELFF
TGTGCTAGCAGTGGGACTAGCAGGGTCACCGGGGAGCTGTTTTTT
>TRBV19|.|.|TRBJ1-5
CASRRGMDSNQPQHF
TGTGCCAGTAGACGCGGGATGGATAGCAATCAGCCCCAGCATTTT
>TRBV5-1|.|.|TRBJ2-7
CASSPGAGSREQYF
TGCGCCAGCAGCCCTGGGGCGGGATCCAGGGAGCAGTACTTC